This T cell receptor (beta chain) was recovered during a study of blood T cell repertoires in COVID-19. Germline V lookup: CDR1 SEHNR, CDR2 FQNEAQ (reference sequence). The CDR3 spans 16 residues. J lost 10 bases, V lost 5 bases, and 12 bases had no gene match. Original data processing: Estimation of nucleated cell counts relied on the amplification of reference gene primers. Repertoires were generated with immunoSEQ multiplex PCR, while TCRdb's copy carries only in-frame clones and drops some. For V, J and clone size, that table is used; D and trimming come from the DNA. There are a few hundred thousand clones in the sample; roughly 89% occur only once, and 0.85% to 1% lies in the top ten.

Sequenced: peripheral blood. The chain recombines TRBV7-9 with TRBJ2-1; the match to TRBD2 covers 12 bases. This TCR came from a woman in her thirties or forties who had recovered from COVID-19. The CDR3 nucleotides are TGTGCCAGCAGCACGCCAACTAGCGGGAGGTCTGGAGAGCAGTTCTTC. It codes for CASSTPTSGRSGEQFF.